The present T cell receptor beta chain was sequenced within a study of CD8+ T cells in alopecia areata. Study overall: Tofacitinib dosing lasted 6 to 18 months, which was then followed by 6 months off drug. Study conclusions and caveats: In blood and scalp, many expanded lesional clones persisted during tofacitinib.

With regard to this clone: Antigen: not known.

This CDR3 comprises 15 residues. The V and J ends lost 0 bases and 7 bases, in that order; junction bases with no gene match: 9. Germline assignment: CDR1 SQVTM and CDR2 ANQGSEA. Extracted from the samples, RNA was reverse transcribed into cDNA to serve as the sequencing template. Sequenced by immunoSEQ multiplex PCR; TCRdb stores in-frame clones only, minus some. The table lists approximately 210,000 clones, roughly three fifths of them singletons, with more than 0.95% in the top ten. The treatment was: oral pan-JAK inhibitor, 5-10 mg twice daily. Both CD4+ and CD8+ T cells were separated by sorting PBMCs.

This sequence joins TRBV29-1 and TRBJ1-2, with 9 bases matching TRBD1. This TCR was recovered from a human donor with alopecia areata. The sample consisted of CD4+ T cells sorted from blood, taken at approximately week 42, from a patient treated with tofacitinib. The CDR3 region has the DNA TGCAGCGTTGAAGAAGGTGGGACAGGGTATGGTGGCTACACCTTC. Translation: CSVEEGGTGYGGYTF.